Listed below are T cell receptor beta chains from one sample, sequenced in a study of cytomegalovirus exposure and HLA in healthy donors. Produced via immunoSEQ multiplex PCR; TCRdb's table is partial and in-frame only. The top ten clones hold about 3.3% of a sample with approximately 120,000 clones, approximately 71% of them seen once. The source material was PBMCs. The receptors originated from a woman in her fifties or sixties in good health and CMV-seronegative. Each CDR3 is given with its conserved first and last residue.

TRBV5-1	18	TRBJ2-6	CASSLAASGSSGANVLTF
TRBV27	14	TRBJ2-7	CASSYRRGSYEQYF
TRBV4-2	16	TRBJ2-5	CASSPRGREDQETQYF
TRBV7-5	18	TRBJ2-1	CARSTSLWTSGVYNEQFF
TRBV6-6	14	TRBJ2-5	CASSYPDRGETQYF
TRBV28	15	TRBJ1-3	CASSLLRGGGNTIYF
TRBV28	15	TRBJ2-4	CASSSYGTSVNIQYF
TRBV19	15	TRBJ2-3	CASSVQGLGTDTQYF
TRBV30	12	TRBJ2-2	CAWSDPGGELFF
TRBV7-9	13	TRBJ1-1	CASSSTENTEAFF
TRBV9	16	TRBJ1-6	CASSDPGQGAGSPLHF
TRBV19	15	TRBJ2-7	CASSIENGVSYEQYF
TRBV30	13	TRBJ2-7	CAWRGLGSYEQYF
TRBV5-1	15	TRBJ1-2	CASSLGWTGDYGYTF
TRBV5-1	15	TRBJ2-2	CASSLVQSNTGELFF
TRBV28	20	TRBJ2-6	CASISGGQSTSYSGANVLTF
TRBV6-1	14	TRBJ1-4	CASQTGATNEKLFF
TRBV6-1	13	TRBJ2-3	CASSYAGLGTQYF
TRBV6-5	11	TRBJ2-1	CASTIREEQFF
TRBV4-2	13	TRBJ1-1	CASSQEQNTEAFF
TRBV7-9	13	TRBJ2-7	CASSLTGGYEQYF
TRBV7-9	14	TRBJ1-6	CASKGDRLHPPLHF
TRBV30	13	TRBJ1-1	CAWSVAGYTEAFF
TRBV29-1	13	TRBJ2-1	CSVRLAGQGIEFF
TRBV27	12	TRBJ2-1	CASSRSSSEQFF
TRBV7-9	15	TRBJ2-2	CASSSHTTNTGELFF
TRBV9	16	-	CASSVSLTAGTGELFF
TRBV4-2	16	TRBJ2-5	CASSQEVLATPGTQYF
TRBV11-3	14	TRBJ2-1	CASSFDSLYNEQFF